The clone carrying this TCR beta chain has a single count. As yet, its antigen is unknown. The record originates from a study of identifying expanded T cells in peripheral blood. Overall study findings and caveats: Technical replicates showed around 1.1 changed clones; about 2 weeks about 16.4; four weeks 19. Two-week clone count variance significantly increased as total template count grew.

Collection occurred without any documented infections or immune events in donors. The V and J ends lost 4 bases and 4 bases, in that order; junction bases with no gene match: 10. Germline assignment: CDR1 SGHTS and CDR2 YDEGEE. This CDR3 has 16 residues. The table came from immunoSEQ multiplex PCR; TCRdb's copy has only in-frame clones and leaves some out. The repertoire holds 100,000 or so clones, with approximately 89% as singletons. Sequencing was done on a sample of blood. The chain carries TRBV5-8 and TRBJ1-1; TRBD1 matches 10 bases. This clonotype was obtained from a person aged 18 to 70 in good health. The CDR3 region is CASSMMTGGPPTEAFF. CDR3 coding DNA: TGTGCCAGCAGCATGATGACAGGGGGCCCCCCCACTGAAGCTTTCTTT.